These T cell receptor beta chains were read from a single sample in a study of T cells expressing NK-cell markers. TCRdb derives one entry per CDR3 protein from the 5' RACE reads, leaving out DNA. The sample table includes around 470,000 distinct CDR3 sequences. The specimen sequenced was blood T cells: a sorted CD56 or NKG2C T cell subset, CD4+ or CD8+ T cells, or bulk PBMC T cells (not recorded which). The receptors shown here come from a woman between 50 and 59 years old in good health. The CDR3 runs from the conserved cysteine through the conserved F or W.

J: TRBJ2-3
V: TRBV29-1
CDR3: CSVVGQGLTDTQYF

J: TRBJ1-5
V: TRBV10-3
CDR3: CAISESQGLVQPQHF

J: TRBJ2-3
V: TRBV15
CDR3: CATSRDQSLSGSRYF

J: TRBJ2-5
V: TRBV6-1
CDR3: CASSEQRQQETQYF

J: TRBJ1-1
V: TRBV29-1
CDR3: CSVLIPGQGLTEAFF

J: TRBJ2-4
V: TRBV5-1
CDR3: CASSLGDRSEDIQYF

J: TRBJ2-6
V: TRBV27
CDR3: CASSLEGAGANVLTF

J: TRBJ2-3
V: TRBV5-1
CDR3: CASSLGRGSDTQYF

J: TRBJ2-1
V: TRBV20-1
CDR3: CSVAGERNEQFF

J: TRBJ2-1
V: TRBV4-1
CDR3: CASSQGLDLYNEQFF

J: TRBJ1-6
V: TRBV27
CDR3: CASSPLGGNNSPLHF

J: TRBJ1-2
V: TRBV12-3/TRBV12-4
CDR3: CASSFGSYYGYTF

J: TRBJ2-2
V: TRBV11-3
CDR3: CASSPTGVGELFF

J: TRBJ2-5
V: TRBV20-1
CDR3: CSAVAERTGTQYF

J: TRBJ2-3
V: TRBV7-8
CDR3: CASSLAPPGQGLSTDTQYF

J: TRBJ1-1
V: TRBV5-1
CDR3: CASSLGGGSVPEAFF

J: TRBJ2-5
V: TRBV3-1
CDR3: CASSQASVGLGETQYF

J: TRBJ2-7
V: TRBV9
CDR3: CASSVGNTYEQYF

J: TRBJ2-1
V: TRBV5-1
CDR3: CASSLEGVGHGEQFF

J: TRBJ2-3
V: TRBV29-1
CDR3: CSVEEFGVGYF

J: TRBJ2-3
V: TRBV5-1
CDR3: CASSGSQVADTQYF

J: TRBJ1-2
V: TRBV29-1
CDR3: CSVELWDGYGYTF

J: TRBJ1-2
V: TRBV20-1
CDR3: CSARDLRGPQGGYTF

J: TRBJ2-2
V: TRBV12-3/TRBV12-4
CDR3: CASLIGGNTGELFF

J: TRBJ2-2
V: TRBV27
CDR3: CASSLGASSRDGELFF

J: TRBJ1-5
V: TRBV6-5
CDR3: CASKPPGGSNQPQHF

J: TRBJ2-1
V: TRBV5-5
CDR3: CASSPLGGSGRASEQFF

J: TRBJ2-3
V: TRBV20-1
CDR3: CSARDRAGGLQLTDTQYF

J: TRBJ2-2
V: TRBV20-1
CDR3: CSARSDRGRVLGELFF

J: TRBJ2-3
V: TRBV20-1
CDR3: CSASLGLTTDTQYF

J: TRBJ1-4
V: TRBV28
CDR3: CASSSSLNEKLFF